This T cell receptor (beta chain) was recovered during a study of cytomegalovirus exposure and HLA in healthy donors. It was with 60 Vbeta and 13 Jbeta primers that the PCR ran. Assay: immunoSEQ multiplex PCR; the TCRdb copy retains only in-frame clones and omits some. The sample yields about 52,000 clones, of which the top ten take up roughly 9.6%. V dropped 6 bases and J dropped 1; count of bases not matched to a gene: 3. Germline V gives CDR1 KGHSH, CDR2 LQKENI. This CDR3 is 13 amino acids long. This chain links TRBV18 with TRBJ2-7, with TRBD1 matching 7 bases. The source of this sequence is a woman aged 50 to 60 in good health and CMV-seropositive. Sequenced material: PBMCs. CDR3 residues: CASSGQQSYEQYF. CDR3 DNA: TGTGCCAGCTCGGGACAGCAGTCCTACGAGCAGTACTTC.